What follows are 18 T cell receptor beta chains derived from one specimen sequenced in a study of response to subunit inactivated influenza vaccine. In TCRdb, the RT-PCR reads were re-called with MiXCR into one record per CDR3 protein. This sample yields 550,000 to 600,000 distinct CDR3 sequences, of which 12% are seen a single time; about 9.4% belongs to the top ten. The material was PBMCs from blood, obtained on the day of vaccination. These receptors were collected from a man aged 50 or older who received an inactivated influenza vaccine.

The rearrangement uses TRBV15 and TRBJ2-7; 7 bases line up with TRBD1. The germline V gene encodes CDR1 LNHNV and CDR2 YYDKDF (reference sequence). Trimming cost V 0 bases and J 6 bases; bases outside gene matches: 8. This CDR3 region has 15 residues. CDR3 amino acids: CATSRDTPWTGEQYF. As DNA, the CDR3 is TGTGCCACCAGCAGAGATACGCCTTGGACAGGCGAGCAGTACTTC.

The chain's CDR3 is CASSLFRGQQETQYF. The CDR3 coding sequence is TGCGCCAGCAGCTTGTTCCGGGGACAGCAAGAGACCCAGTACTTC. The chain carries TRBV5-1 and TRBJ2-5; 7 bases are shared with TRBD1. Germline CDR1 is SGHRS and CDR2 is YFSETQ. The CDR3 is made up of 15 amino acids. The trim removed 1 base at V and 2 bases at J, leaving 5 bases unmatched. Variable domain in full (rest from reference TRBV5-1 and TRBJ2-5): KAGVTQTPRYLIKTRGQQVTLSCSPISGHRSVSWYQQTPGQGLQFLFEYFSETQRNKGNFPGRFSGRQFSNSRSEMNVSTLELGDSALYLCASSLFRGQQETQYFGPGTRLLVL.

This clonotype was recorded a few times. CDR3 sequence (DNA): TGTGCCAGCAGCTTAGAGACAGTCTCCTACGAGCAGTACTTC. Its translation is CASSLETVSYEQYF. The chain has TRBV7-2 and TRBJ2-7, with D possibly TRBD1 on 5 matching bases. The CDR3 is 14 amino acids. Deletions cut 1 base from V and 0 bases from J, with 7 bases between. The germline gives CDR1 SGHTA, CDR2 FQGNSA.

This clonotype was counted at least ten times. The V call is TRBV4-2, the J call TRBJ2-7; 7 bases are shared with TRBD2. V dropped 4 bases and J dropped 5; count of bases not matched to a gene: 14. The germline gives CDR1 LGHNA, CDR2 YNFKEQ. CDR3 length equals 16 residues. The CDR3 region has the DNA TGTGCCAGCAGCCCCGGCGCCTTGGCGGGAGTACACGAGCAGTACTTC. The encoded protein is CASSPGALAGVHEQYF.

There are many counts of this clonotype. The J gene is TRBJ1-6, the V gene TRBV7-8; D gene unclear. The CDR3 extends over 14 amino acids. The V and J ends lost 7 bases and 0 bases respectively, with 7 bases between them. CDR1 and CDR2 (germline): SGHVS, FQNEAQ. This CDR3 reads CASTSASYNSPLHF. The CDR3 coding sequence is TGTGCCAGCACCTCCGCCTCCTATAATTCACCCCTCCACTTT.

V and J are TRBV5-6 and TRBJ2-1, with D possibly TRBD1 on 5 matching bases. Germline V gene data show CDR1 as SGHDT and CDR2 as YYEEEE. This CDR3 has 14 amino acids. V was pared by 3 bases and J by 7 bases, with 14 bases between. The CDR3 DNA is TGTGCCAGCAGCTCCACAGGCTCCTGGAATGAGCAGTTCTTC. Translating it yields CASSSTGSWNEQFF.

This clonotype has only a few counts. This sequence joins TRBV7-2 and TRBJ2-1; a possible D gene is TRBD2 (6 bases). The germline CDR1 and CDR2 sequences are SGHTA and FQGNSA. The V end was cut by 3 bases, the J end by 0 bases, with 12 bases between. The CDR3 sequence is 16 residues long. This CDR3 is CASSFTGTGSYNEQFF. The CDR3 nucleotides are TGTGCCAGCAGCTTTACCGGGACTGGCTCCTACAATGAGCAGTTCTTC.

This clonotype was picked up a small number of times. The chain combines TRBV6-2 or TRBV6-3 with TRBJ2-3; D remains unclear. This CDR3 is 14 amino acids long. Germline V CDR1 and CDR2: MNHEY, SVGEGT. V was cut by 8 bases and J by 2 bases, with 14 bases left in between. CDR3 nucleotides: TGTGCCAGCCGTCCCGCCGGCGCCACAGATACGCAGTATTTT. Translation: CASRPAGATDTQYF.

The rearrangement links TRBV4-2 to TRBJ2-1; TRBD2 aligns across 13 bases. V was pared by 5 bases and J by 8 bases, with 9 bases of the junction left unmatched. Germline V CDR1 and CDR2: LGHNA, YNFKEQ. The CDR3 runs to 16 residues. CDR3 bases: TGTGCCAGCAGCTTCCGGACTAGCGGGGGCCGGGATGAGCAGTTCTTC. Translating gives CASSFRTSGGRDEQFF.

In this sample, this clonotype turned up a few times. The rearrangement uses TRBV4-3 and TRBJ1-4; D remains unclear. CDR3 size: 13 residues. V dropped 0 bases and J dropped 6 bases, with 5 bases sitting between them. Germline assignment: CDR1 LGHNA and CDR2 YSLEER. DNA for the CDR3: TGCGCCAGCAGCCAAGATCTGGATGAAAAACTGTTTTTT. Translating gives CASSQDLDEKLFF.

This clonotype was seen only a few times. The gene calls are TRBV7-8 and TRBJ2-7; no reliable D call. V gave up 2 bases and J gave up 3 bases, with 11 bases separating them. This CDR3 has 14 residues. Germline V lookup: CDR1 SGHVS, CDR2 FQNEAQ. The CDR3 here is CASSLMGRSYEQYF. The CDR3 DNA reads TGTGCCAGCAGCTTAATGGGCAGGAGCTACGAGCAGTACTTC.

The rearrangement joins TRBV20-1 to TRBJ1-2; TRBD1 agrees at 9 bases. The CDR3 is 12 amino acids. V trimming: 5 bases; J trimming: 8 bases; junction bases outside the gene matches: 6. Per germline, CDR1 DFQATT and CDR2 SNEGSKA (reference sequence). The CDR3 region has the DNA TGCAGTGCTTCTACAGGGGGCAAAGGCTACACCTTC. Protein: CSASTGGKGYTF.

V and J are TRBV29-1 and TRBJ2-2; D gene unclear. Deletions cut 6 bases from V and 1 base from J, with 9 bases between. The CDR3 is 13 amino acids. Germline CDR1 reads SQVTM; CDR2 reads ANQGSEA. The CDR3 region has the DNA TGCAGCGTACGGGCACGGAACACCGGGGAGCTGTTTTTT. As protein: CSVRARNTGELFF.

In this sample, this clonotype turned up many times. The rearrangement joins TRBV5-1 to TRBJ2-2; the match to TRBD2 covers 8 bases. V trimming: 0 bases; J trimming: 6 bases; junction bases outside the gene matches: 4. Germline lookup yields CDR1 SGHRS and CDR2 YFSETQ. CDR3 length: 15 residues. The CDR3 here is CASSLGPAGAGELFF. The CDR3 DNA reads as TGCGCCAGCAGCTTGGGCCCAGCGGGGGCCGGGGAGCTGTTTTTT.

V gene TRBV20-1 combines with J gene TRBJ2-7; 8 bases align to TRBD2. V shed 1 base, J shed 2 bases, and the junction held 4 bases outside the gene matches. In germline, CDR1 is DFQATT, CDR2 SNEGSKA (reference sequence). The CDR3 extends over 14 amino acids. CDR3 amino acids: CSARASGGTYEQYF. DNA of the CDR3: TGCAGTGCTAGAGCCTCGGGGGGGACCTACGAGCAGTACTTC.

In this sample, this clonotype turned up a few times. The chain is built from TRBV12-3 or TRBV12-4 and TRBJ2-7; weak D call: TRBD2 (5 bases). The CDR3 covers 16 residues. V lost 6 bases, J lost 0 bases, and 18 bases lay in between. The CDR3 sequence: CASSRPGRWSSYEQYF. The CDR3 DNA follows: TGTGCCAGCAGCCGGCCGGGAAGATGGAGCTCCTACGAGCAGTACTTC.

This clonotype was picked up many times. The chain is built from TRBV6-5 and TRBJ2-7; a weak D match, TRBD1 (5 bases). V lost 2 bases and J 0 bases, leaving 5 bases between the germline ends. Germline V gene sequence: CDR1 MNHEY, CDR2 SVGAGI. This CDR3 is built from 13 residues. DNA for the CDR3: TGTGCCAGCAGTTACCAGGGCTCCTACGAGCAGTACTTC. This codes for CASSYQGSYEQYF.

The rearrangement uses TRBV5-1 and TRBJ2-1; possible D gene TRBD2, 6 bases. V lost 6 bases and J lost 3, with 10 bases in between. The germline CDR1 and CDR2 sequences are SGHRS and YFSETQ. This CDR3 region has 13 residues. The DNA of the CDR3 is TGCGCCAGCAAGGAGGGCCGCTACAATGAGCAGTTCTTC. Residues: CASKEGRYNEQFF.